A single sample gave rise to the 8 T cell receptor beta chains below, sequenced in a study of response to subunit inactivated influenza vaccine. TCRdb passed the RT-PCR reads through MiXCR, listing each CDR3 protein once. The sample contains about 800,000 distinct CDR3 sequences, approximately 21% of which appear only once. The sample in question was PBMCs from blood, obtained more than 4 days after vaccination. All receptors come from a man aged 45-65 years who received an inactivated influenza vaccine.

This clonotype was counted ten times or more. The rearrangement joins TRBV10-3 to TRBJ1-6, with a tentative D call TRBD1 (6 bases). Germline V gene lookup returns CDR1 ENHRY and CDR2 SYGVKD. V shed 3 bases and J shed 7 bases, with 10 bases lying between them. The CDR3 extends over 14 amino acids. CDR3 sequence (DNA): TGTGCCATCAGTGAAGGGACATCGAATTCACCCCTCCACTTT. It yields the protein CAISEGTSNSPLHF.

This clonotype was seen only a few times. The chain couples TRBV9 to TRBJ2-5; no clear D gene. The CDR3 runs to 14 residues. Between the trimmed V and J ends, which lost 0 bases and 5 bases, there was a span of 11 bases. The germline V gene encodes CDR1 SGDLS and CDR2 YYNGEE. This CDR3 reads CASSVDWGRETQYF. CDR3 coding DNA: TGTGCCAGCAGCGTAGATTGGGGTCGGGAGACCCAGTACTTC. Supplemented by reference TRBV9 and TRBJ2-5, the full variable domain reads DSGVTQTPKHLITATGQRVTLRCSPRSGDLSVYWYQQSLDQGLQFLIQYYNGEERAKGNILERFSAQQFPDLHSELNLSSLELGDSALYFCASSVDWGRETQYFGPGTRLLVL.

This clonotype was picked up a small number of times. This rearrangement joins TRBV19 to TRBJ1-2; D unclear. The ends were cut back, 7 bases at V and 6 bases at J, with 18 bases in the middle. There are 14 residues in the CDR3. In germline, CDR1 is LNHDA, CDR2 SQIVND (reference sequence). The CDR3 loop is CASTHIGVPDGYTF. The CDR3 region has the DNA TGTGCCAGTACCCACATTGGGGTTCCGGATGGCTACACCTTC.

The chain has TRBV7-2 and TRBJ1-1, with TRBD1 matching over 7 bases. V lost 1 base to trimming and J lost 8 bases; unmatched junction nucleotides: 4. Germline CDR1 SGHTA, CDR2 FQGNSA. This CDR3 has 13 amino acids. CDR3 amino acids: CASSLEQGWEAFF. In DNA form, the CDR3 reads TGTGCCAGCAGCTTAGAACAGGGGTGGGAAGCTTTCTTT.

CDR3 DNA sequence: TGCGCCAGCAGTGAGTCTGGGATCTACGAGCAGTACTTC. Protein sequence: CASSESGIYEQYF. This chain connects TRBV10-2 to TRBJ2-7, with no clear D. V gave up 0 bases and J gave up 3 bases, with 6 bases separating them. Germline loops: CDR1 WSHSY, CDR2 SAAADI. The CDR3 consists of 13 residues.

The J gene is TRBJ2-1, the V gene TRBV29-1; 9 bases map to TRBD1. From germline, CDR1 is SQVTM and CDR2 ANQGSEA. This CDR3 is 13 amino acids long. V shed 3 bases, J shed 7 bases, and the junction held 4 bases outside the gene matches. The CDR3 region is CSVEGQGVNEQFF. The CDR3 coding sequence is TGCAGCGTTGAGGGACAGGGAGTTAATGAGCAGTTCTTC.

This clonotype was counted a few times. The J gene is TRBJ2-6, the V gene TRBV28, with 7 bases matching TRBD1. Per germline, CDR1 MDHEN and CDR2 SYDVKM. The length of the CDR3 is 16 residues. Trimming cost V 3 bases and J 0 bases; bases outside gene matches: 2. The CDR3 region is CASSLDRHSGANVLTF. The DNA of the CDR3 is TGTGCCAGCAGTTTGGACAGGCACTCTGGGGCCAACGTCCTGACTTTC.

The chain has TRBV20-1 and TRBJ2-1; D remains ambiguous. With 6 bases removed from V and 7 bases from J, the gap between germline ends came to 16 bases. This CDR3 has 13 residues. Per germline, CDR1 DFQATT and CDR2 SNEGSKA (reference sequence). The CDR3 region is CSARVGLGNEQFF. The CDR3 region has the DNA TGCAGTGCCCGGGTTGGCCTCGGTAATGAGCAGTTCTTC.